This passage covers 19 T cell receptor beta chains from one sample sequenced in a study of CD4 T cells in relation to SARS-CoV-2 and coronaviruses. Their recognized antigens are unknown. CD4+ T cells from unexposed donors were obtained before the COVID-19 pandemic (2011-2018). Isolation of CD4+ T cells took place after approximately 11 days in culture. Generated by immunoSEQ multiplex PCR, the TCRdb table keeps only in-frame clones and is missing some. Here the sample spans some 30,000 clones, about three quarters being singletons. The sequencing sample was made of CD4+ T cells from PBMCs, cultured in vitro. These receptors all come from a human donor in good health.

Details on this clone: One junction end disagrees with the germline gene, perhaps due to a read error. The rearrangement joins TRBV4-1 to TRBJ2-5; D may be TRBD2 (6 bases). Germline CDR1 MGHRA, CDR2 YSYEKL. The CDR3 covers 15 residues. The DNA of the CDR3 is TGCGCCAGCAGCCAAGAGGGACTGCTCCAAGTGACCCAGTACTTC. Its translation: CASSQEGLLQVTQYF.

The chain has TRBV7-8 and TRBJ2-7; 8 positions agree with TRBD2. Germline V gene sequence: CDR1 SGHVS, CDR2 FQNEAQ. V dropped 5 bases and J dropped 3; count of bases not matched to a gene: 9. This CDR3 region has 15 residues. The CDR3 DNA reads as TGTGCCAGCAGCCTGAGTGGTAGCGGGGTCTACGAGCAGTACTTC. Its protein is CASSLSGSGVYEQYF.

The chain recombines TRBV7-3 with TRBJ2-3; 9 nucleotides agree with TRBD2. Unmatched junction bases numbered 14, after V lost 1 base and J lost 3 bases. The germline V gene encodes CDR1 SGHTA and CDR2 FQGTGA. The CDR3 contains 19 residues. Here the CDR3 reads CASSLKPWRAGGGTDTQYF. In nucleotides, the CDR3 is TGTGCCAGCAGCTTAAAGCCGTGGAGAGCGGGAGGTGGGACAGATACGCAGTATTTT.

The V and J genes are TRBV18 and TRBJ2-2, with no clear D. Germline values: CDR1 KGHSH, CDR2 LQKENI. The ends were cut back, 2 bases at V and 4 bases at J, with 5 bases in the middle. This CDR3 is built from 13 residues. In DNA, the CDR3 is TGTGCCAGCTCACCAGAGGTCACCGGGGAGCTGTTTTTT. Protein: CASSPEVTGELFF.

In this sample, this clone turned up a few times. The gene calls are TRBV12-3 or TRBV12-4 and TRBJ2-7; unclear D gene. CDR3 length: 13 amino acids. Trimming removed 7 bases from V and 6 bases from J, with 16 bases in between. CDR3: CASTIGPEAEQYF. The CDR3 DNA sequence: TGTGCCAGCACCATTGGGCCGGAAGCCGAGCAGTACTTC.

In nucleotides, the CDR3 is TGTGCCAGCTTCCCTCCAGGCGGAAACACGAATGAGCAGTTCTTC. This encodes CASFPPGGNTNEQFF. The chain is built from TRBV7-2 and TRBJ2-1; no definite D call. This CDR3 contains 15 residues. The V gene lost 8 bases and the J gene lost 7 bases, with 21 bases spanning the gap. From germline, CDR1 is SGHTA and CDR2 FQGNSA.

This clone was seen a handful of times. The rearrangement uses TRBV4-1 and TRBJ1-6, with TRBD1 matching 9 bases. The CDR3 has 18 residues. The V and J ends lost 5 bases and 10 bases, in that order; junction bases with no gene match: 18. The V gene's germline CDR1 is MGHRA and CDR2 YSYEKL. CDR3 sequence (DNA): TGCGCCAGCAGCTCTTACTTATTTAACAGGGGGCAGGGGTCACCCCTCCACTTT. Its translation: CASSSYLFNRGQGSPLHF.

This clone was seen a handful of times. Written as DNA, the CDR3 is TGTGCCAGCAGAGGACAGGGAATGGGTGAAGCTTTCTTT. This codes for CASRGQGMGEAFF. The chain combines TRBV2 with TRBJ1-1; TRBD1 matches at 8 bases. V lost 6 bases and J lost 7; bases outside the gene matches: 7. CDR1 and CDR2 from the germline V gene are SNHLY and FYNNEI. The CDR3 sequence is 13 residues long.

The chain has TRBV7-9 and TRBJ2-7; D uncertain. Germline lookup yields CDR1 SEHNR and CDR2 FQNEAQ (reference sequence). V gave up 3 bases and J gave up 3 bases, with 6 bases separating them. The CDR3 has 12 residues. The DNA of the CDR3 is TGTGCCAGCAGCTTCGACCGCTACGAGCAGTACTTC. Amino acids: CASSFDRYEQYF.

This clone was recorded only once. The CDR3 coding sequence is TGCGCCAGCAGCTGGGACGCTCAAGAGACCCAGTACTTC. It is translated as CASSWDAQETQYF. The chain carries TRBV5-1 and TRBJ2-5; either TRBD1 or TRBD2 may fit D (5 bases each). CDR1 is SGHRS and CDR2 is YFSETQ in the germline V gene. With 3 bases removed from V and 2 bases from J, the gap between germline ends came to 8 bases. CDR3 length: 13 amino acids.

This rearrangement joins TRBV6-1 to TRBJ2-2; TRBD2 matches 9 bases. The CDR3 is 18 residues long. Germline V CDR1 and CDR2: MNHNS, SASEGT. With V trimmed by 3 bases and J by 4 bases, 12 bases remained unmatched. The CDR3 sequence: CASSDPPGTSRLTGELFF. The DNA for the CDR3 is TGTGCCAGCAGTGACCCCCCTGGGACTAGCAGACTCACCGGGGAGCTGTTTTTT.

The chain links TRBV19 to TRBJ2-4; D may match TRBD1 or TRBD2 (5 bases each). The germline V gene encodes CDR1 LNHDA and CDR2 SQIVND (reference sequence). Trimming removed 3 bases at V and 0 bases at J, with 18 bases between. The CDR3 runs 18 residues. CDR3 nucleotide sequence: TGTGCCAGTAGTATTGCAGGGACCGTTGGCTTAGCCAAAAACATTCAGTACTTC. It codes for CASSIAGTVGLAKNIQYF.

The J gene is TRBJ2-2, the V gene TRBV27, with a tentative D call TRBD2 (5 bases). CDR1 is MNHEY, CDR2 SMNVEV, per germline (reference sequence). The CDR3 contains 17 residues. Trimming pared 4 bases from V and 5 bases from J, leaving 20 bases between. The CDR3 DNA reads TGTGCCAGCAGTTCCTCCCCGGGGTCCCCTGGGACCGGGGAGCTGTTTTTT. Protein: CASSSSPGSPGTGELFF.

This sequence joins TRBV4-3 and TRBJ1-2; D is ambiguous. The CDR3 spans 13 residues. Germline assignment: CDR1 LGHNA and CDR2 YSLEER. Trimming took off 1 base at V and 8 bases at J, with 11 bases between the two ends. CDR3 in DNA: TGCGCCAGCAGCCAAGCACGCTCGAGAGGCTACACCTTC. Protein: CASSQARSRGYTF.

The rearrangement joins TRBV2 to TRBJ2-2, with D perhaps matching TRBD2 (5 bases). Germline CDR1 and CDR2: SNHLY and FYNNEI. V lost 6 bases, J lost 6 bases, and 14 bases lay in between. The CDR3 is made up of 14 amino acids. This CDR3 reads CASRGSVGAGELFF. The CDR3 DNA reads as TGTGCCAGCAGGGGTAGCGTTGGTGCCGGGGAGCTGTTTTTT.

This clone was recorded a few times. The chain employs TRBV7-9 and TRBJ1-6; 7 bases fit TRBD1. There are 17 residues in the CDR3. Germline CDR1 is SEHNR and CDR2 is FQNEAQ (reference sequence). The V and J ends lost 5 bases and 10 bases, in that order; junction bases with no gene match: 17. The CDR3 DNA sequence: TGTGCCAGCAGCCTAACCTCGACAGGGACACTTAAGTCACCCCTCCACTTT. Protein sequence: CASSLTSTGTLKSPLHF.

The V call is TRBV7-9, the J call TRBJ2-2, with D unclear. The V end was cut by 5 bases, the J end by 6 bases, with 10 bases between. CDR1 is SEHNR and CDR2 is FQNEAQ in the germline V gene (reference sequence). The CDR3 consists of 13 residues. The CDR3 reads CASSPTSSGELFF. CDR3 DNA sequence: TGTGCCAGCAGCCCGACCTCATCCGGGGAGCTGTTTTTT. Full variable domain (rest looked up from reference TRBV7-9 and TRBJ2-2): DTGVSQNPRHKITKRGQNVTFRCDPISEHNRLYWYRQTLGQGPEFLTYFQNEAQLEKSRLLSDRFSAERPKGSFSTLEIQRTEQGDSAMYLCASSPTSSGELFFGEGSRLTVL.

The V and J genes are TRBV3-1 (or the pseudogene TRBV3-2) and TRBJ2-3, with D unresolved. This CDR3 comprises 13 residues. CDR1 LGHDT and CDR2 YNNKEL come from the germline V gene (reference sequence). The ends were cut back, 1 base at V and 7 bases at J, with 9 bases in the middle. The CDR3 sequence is CASSQGGFNTQYF. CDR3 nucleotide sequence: TGTGCCAGCAGCCAAGGGGGATTTAATACGCAGTATTTT.

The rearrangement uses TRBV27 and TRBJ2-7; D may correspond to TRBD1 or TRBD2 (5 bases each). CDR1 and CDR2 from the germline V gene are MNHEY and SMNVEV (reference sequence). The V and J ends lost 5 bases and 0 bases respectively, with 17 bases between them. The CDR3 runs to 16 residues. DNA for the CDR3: TGTGCCAGCAGTGCGCGAAGGCAGGGACGCTCCTACGAGCAGTACTTC. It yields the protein CASSARRQGRSYEQYF.